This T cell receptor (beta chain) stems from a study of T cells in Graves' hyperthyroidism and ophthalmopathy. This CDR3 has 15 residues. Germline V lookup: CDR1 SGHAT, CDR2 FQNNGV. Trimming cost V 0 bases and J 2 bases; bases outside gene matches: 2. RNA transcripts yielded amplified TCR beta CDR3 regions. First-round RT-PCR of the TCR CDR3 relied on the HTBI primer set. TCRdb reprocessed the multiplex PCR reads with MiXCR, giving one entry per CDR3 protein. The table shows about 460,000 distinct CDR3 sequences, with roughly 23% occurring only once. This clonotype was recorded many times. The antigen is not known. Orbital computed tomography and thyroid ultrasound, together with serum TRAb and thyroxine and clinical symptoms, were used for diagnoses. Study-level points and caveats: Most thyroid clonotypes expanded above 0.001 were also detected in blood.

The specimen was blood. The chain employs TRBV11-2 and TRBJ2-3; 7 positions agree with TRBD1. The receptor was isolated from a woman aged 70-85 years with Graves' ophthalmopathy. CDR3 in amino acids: CASSLDRGSTDTQYF. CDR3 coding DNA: TGTGCCAGCAGCTTAGACAGGGGGTCCACAGATACGCAGTATTTT.